These 14 T cell receptor beta chains were sequenced from one sample in a study of T cell repertoires in cytomegalovirus infection. MiXCR was run by TCRdb on the reads, yielding one entry per CDR3 protein. Of hundreds of thousands of distinct CDR3 sequences listed, roughly a sixth are singletons. Sequenced input: PBMCs. The receptors shown here come from a human donor in good health (CMV status not recorded). Some clones in this sample may be carry-over from other donors' samples.

This rearrangement joins TRBV29-1 to TRBJ2-2; D not certain. The CDR3 runs 15 residues. CDR1 SQVTM and CDR2 ANQGSEA come from the germline V gene. Trimming took 4 bases from V and 1 from J, leaving 13 bases between them. This CDR3 reads CSVGWVGLNTGELFF. The CDR3 nucleotides read TGCAGCGTTGGTTGGGTGGGCCTGAACACCGGGGAGCTGTTTTTT.

This clonotype was detected ten times or more. The chain joins TRBV7-9 to TRBJ2-6; D not resolved. The length of the CDR3 is 16 residues. The germline V gene has CDR1 SEHNR and CDR2 FQNEAQ (reference sequence). V lost 7 bases to trimming and J lost 0 bases, with 13 bases between them. CDR3 protein: CASTLGPISGANVLTF. CDR3 in DNA: TGTGCCAGCACCCTTGGACCGATCTCTGGGGCCAACGTCCTGACTTTC.

In its sample, this clonotype was seen a few times. The rearrangement uses TRBV25-1 and TRBJ2-5; D may be TRBD2 (5 bases). The CDR3 spans 14 residues. Germline V gives CDR1 MGHDK, CDR2 SYGVNS. Trimming cost V 2 bases and J 3 bases, with 10 bases left between them. The CDR3 nucleotides are TGTGCCAGCAGTGAACCCGGGGATAAAGAGACCCAGTACTTC. It yields the protein CASSEPGDKETQYF.

The V gene is TRBV20-1, the J gene TRBJ1-6; 7 bases line up with TRBD1. Germline V gives CDR1 DFQATT, CDR2 SNEGSKA (reference sequence). This CDR3 is built from 16 residues. V lost 1 base and J lost 5; bases outside the gene matches: 8. The CDR3: CSARGQGGLNNSPLHF. The CDR3, as DNA: TGCAGTGCTAGAGGACAGGGTGGGTTAAATAATTCACCCCTCCACTTT.

The count of this clonotype is one. The rearrangement joins TRBV20-1 to TRBJ1-5, with D uncertain. Deletions cut 6 bases from V and 6 bases from J, with 15 bases between. The CDR3 contains 13 residues. The germline V gene encodes CDR1 DFQATT and CDR2 SNEGSKA (reference sequence). The CDR3 loop is CSAPPPTGQPQHF. DNA of the CDR3: TGCAGTGCACCGCCCCCGACGGGTCAGCCCCAGCATTTT.

In this sample, this clonotype turned up a few times. The chain is built from TRBV20-1 and TRBJ2-3, with D perhaps being TRBD1 or TRBD2 (6 bases each). The CDR3 totals 17 residues. Trimming shortened V by 0 bases and J by 1 base, and 17 bases separated the two germline ends. From germline, CDR1 is DFQATT and CDR2 SNEGSKA (reference sequence). CDR3 coding DNA: TGCAGTGCTAGAGATTGGGGGGCAGCTTTGGGCACAGATACGCAGTATTTT. Protein: CSARDWGAALGTDTQYF.

This clonotype has just a few counts. The V gene is TRBV25-1, the J gene TRBJ1-6; D unresolved. This CDR3 has 17 amino acids. V lost 2 bases, J lost 0 bases, and 11 bases lay in between. Germline CDR1 MGHDK, CDR2 SYGVNS. CDR3 sequence reads: CASSEDDGFSYNSPLHF. In DNA, the CDR3 is TGTGCCAGCAGTGAAGACGATGGATTCTCCTATAATTCACCCCTCCACTTT. The entire variable domain, with the rest obtained from reference TRBV25-1 and TRBJ1-6, is as follows: EADIYQTPRYLVIGTGKKITLECSQTMGHDKMYWYQQDPGMELHLIHYSYGVNSTEKGDLSSESTVSRIRTEHFPLTLESARPSHTSQYLCASSEDDGFSYNSPLHFGNGTRLTVT.

The sample holds a few counts of this clonotype. This rearrangement joins TRBV5-8 to TRBJ2-3; 8 bases line up with TRBD2. The CDR3 has 15 amino acids. Trimming cost V 0 bases and J 2 bases; bases outside gene matches: 2. The germline V gene has CDR1 SGHTS and CDR2 YDEGEE. The chain's CDR3 is CASSLEAGDTDTQYF. The CDR3 DNA reads as TGTGCCAGCAGCTTGGAAGCGGGGGACACAGATACGCAGTATTTT. Using reference TRBV5-8 and TRBJ2-3 for the parts outside the CDR3, the full variable domain is EAGVTQSPTHLIKTRGQQATLRCSPISGHTSVYWYQQALGLGLQFLLWYDEGEERNRGNFPPRFSGRQFPNYSSELNVNALELEDSALYLCASSLEAGDTDTQYFGPGTRLTVL.

This clonotype was seen a few times. The rearrangement uses TRBV28 and TRBJ1-2; 8 nucleotides match TRBD1. Germline lookup yields CDR1 MDHEN and CDR2 SYDVKM. Germline trimming cut 6 bases from V and 3 bases from J; bases unmatched to any gene: 3. The CDR3 totals 13 residues. The CDR3 here is CASRSGQDYGYTF. The CDR3 DNA reads TGTGCCAGCAGGTCGGGACAGGACTATGGCTACACCTTC.

This clonotype came up many times. V usage is TRBV28 and J usage is TRBJ1-4, with D tentatively TRBD1 (5 bases). Germline CDR1 is MDHEN and CDR2 is SYDVKM. The length of the CDR3 is 14 residues. The V and J ends lost 3 bases and 8 bases respectively, with 13 bases between them. CDR3 region: CASSFSGFREKLFF. For the CDR3, the DNA is TGTGCCAGCAGTTTTTCAGGGTTTCGGGAAAAACTGTTTTTT. The entire variable domain, with the rest obtained from reference TRBV28 and TRBJ1-4, is as follows: DVKVTQSSRYLVKRTGEKVFLECVQDMDHENMFWYRQDPGLGLRLIYFSYDVKMKEKGDIPEGYSVSREKKERFSLILESASTNQTSMYLCASSFSGFREKLFFGSGTQLSVL.

This clonotype has just a few counts. V is TRBV4-2 and J is TRBJ1-5; 7 bases agree with TRBD1. The CDR3 is 15 amino acids. Germline CDR1 and CDR2: LGHNA and YNFKEQ. V gave up 10 bases and J gave up 4 bases; unmatched junction bases: 13. This CDR3 is CATGATGEANQPQHF. The DNA for the CDR3 is TGTGCCACGGGCGCCACAGGGGAGGCGAATCAGCCCCAGCATTTT.

This clonotype was seen at least ten times. The chain has TRBV28 and TRBJ2-7; 11 nucleotides match TRBD1. With V trimmed by 6 bases and J by 2 bases, 9 bases remained unmatched. The CDR3 is 16 residues long. Germline loops: CDR1 MDHEN, CDR2 SYDVKM. The CDR3 reads CASSPLPGQGAYEQYF. CDR3 coding DNA: TGTGCCAGCAGCCCCCTCCCGGGACAGGGGGCCTACGAGCAGTACTTC. The full variable domain, completed using reference TRBV28 and TRBJ2-7, is DVKVTQSSRYLVKRTGEKVFLECVQDMDHENMFWYRQDPGLGLRLIYFSYDVKMKEKGDIPEGYSVSREKKERFSLILESASTNQTSMYLCASSPLPGQGAYEQYFGPGTRLTVT.

The genes are TRBV13 and TRBJ2-5, with 12 bases fitting TRBD2. CDR1 PRHDT and CDR2 FYEKMQ come from the germline V gene (reference sequence). The CDR3 covers 18 residues. V lost 4 bases and J lost 2; bases outside the gene matches: 11. The CDR3 DNA reads TGTGCCAGCAGCTCATCCCCCGGACTAGCGGGGCCACAAGAGACCCAGTACTTC. Encoded protein: CASSSSPGLAGPQETQYF.

The J gene is TRBJ2-4, the V gene TRBV3-1; the D gene is possibly TRBD2 (6 bases). Germline CDR1 and CDR2: LGHDT and YNNKEL (reference sequence). V was pared by 0 bases and J by 5 bases, with 14 bases between. The CDR3 contains 16 residues. The CDR3, as DNA: TGTGCCAGCAGCCAAGATCCCGGAGGGGCCCAAAACATTCAGTACTTC. It encodes CASSQDPGGAQNIQYF.